The clone carrying this TCR beta chain was seen a handful of times. Assay: immunoSEQ multiplex PCR; the TCRdb copy retains only in-frame clones and omits some. Of some 130,000 clones listed, about 91% are singletons. This specimen comes from a study of cytomegalovirus exposure and HLA in healthy donors. CDR3 size: 16 residues. Germline V gene sequence: CDR1 MRHNA, CDR2 SNTAGT. The junction had 1 base not matched to a gene; V was cut back by 4 bases and J by 1 base. Material: PBMCs. This receptor was taken from a woman aged 18-30 years in good health and CMV-seronegative. The chain couples TRBV6-4 to TRBJ2-3; 14 positions agree with TRBD2. CDR3 amino acids: CASSAGLAGGTDTQYF. CDR3 coding DNA: TGTGCCAGCAGTGCGGGACTAGCGGGGGGCACAGATACGCAGTATTTT.